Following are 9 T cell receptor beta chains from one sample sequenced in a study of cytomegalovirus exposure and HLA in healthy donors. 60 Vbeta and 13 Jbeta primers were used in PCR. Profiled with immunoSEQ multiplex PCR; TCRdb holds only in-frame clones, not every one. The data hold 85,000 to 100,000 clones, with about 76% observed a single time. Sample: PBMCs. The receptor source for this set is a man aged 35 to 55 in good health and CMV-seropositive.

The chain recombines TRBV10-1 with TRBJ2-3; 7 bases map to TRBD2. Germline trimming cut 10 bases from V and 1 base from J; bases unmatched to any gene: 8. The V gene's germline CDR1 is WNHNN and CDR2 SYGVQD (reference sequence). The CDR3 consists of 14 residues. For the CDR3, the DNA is TGCGCCACCCTACTAGCGATCTGCACAGATACGCAGTATTTT. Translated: CATLLAICTDTQYF.

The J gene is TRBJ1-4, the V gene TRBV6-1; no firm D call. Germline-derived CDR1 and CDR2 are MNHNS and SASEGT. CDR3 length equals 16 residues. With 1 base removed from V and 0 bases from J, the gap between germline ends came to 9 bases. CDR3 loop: CASSEGVLTTNEKLFF. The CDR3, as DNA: TGTGCCAGCAGTGAAGGAGTATTAACAACTAATGAAAAACTGTTTTTT.

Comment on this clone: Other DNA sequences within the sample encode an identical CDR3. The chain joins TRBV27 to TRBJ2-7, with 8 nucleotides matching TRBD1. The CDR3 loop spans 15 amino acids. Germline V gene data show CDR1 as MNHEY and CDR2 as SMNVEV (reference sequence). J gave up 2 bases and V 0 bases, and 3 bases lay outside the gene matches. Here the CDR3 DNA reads TGTGCCAGCAGTTTATCCGGACAGGGTACCTACGAGCAGTACTTC. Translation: CASSLSGQGTYEQYF.

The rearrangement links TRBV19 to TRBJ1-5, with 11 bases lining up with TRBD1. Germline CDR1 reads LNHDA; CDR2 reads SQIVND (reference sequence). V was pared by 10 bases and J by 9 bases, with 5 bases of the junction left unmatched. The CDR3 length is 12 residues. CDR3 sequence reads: CATGTGGGPQHF. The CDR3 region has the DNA TGTGCCACCGGGACAGGGGGAGGGCCCCAGCATTTT.

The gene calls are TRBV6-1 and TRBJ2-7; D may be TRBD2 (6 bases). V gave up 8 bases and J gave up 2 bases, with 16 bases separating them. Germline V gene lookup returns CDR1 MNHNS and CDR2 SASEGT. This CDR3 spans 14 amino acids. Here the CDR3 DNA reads TGTGCCAGCTCCCCCGGGAGCGACGCCTACGAGCAGTACTTC. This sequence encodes CASSPGSDAYEQYF.

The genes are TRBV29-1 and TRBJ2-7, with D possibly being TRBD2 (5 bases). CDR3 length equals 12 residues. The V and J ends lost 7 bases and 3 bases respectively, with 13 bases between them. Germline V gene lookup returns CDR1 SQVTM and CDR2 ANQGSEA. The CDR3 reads CSGGEEFYEQYF. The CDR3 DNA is TGCAGCGGGGGAGAGGAGTTCTACGAGCAGTACTTC.

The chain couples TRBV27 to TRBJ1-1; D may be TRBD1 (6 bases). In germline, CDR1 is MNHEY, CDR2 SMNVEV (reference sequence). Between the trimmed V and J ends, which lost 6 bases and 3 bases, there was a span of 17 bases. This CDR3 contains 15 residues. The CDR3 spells CASSPIGGGYTEAFF. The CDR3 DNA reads TGTGCCAGCAGCCCGATCGGGGGGGGCTACACTGAAGCTTTCTTT.

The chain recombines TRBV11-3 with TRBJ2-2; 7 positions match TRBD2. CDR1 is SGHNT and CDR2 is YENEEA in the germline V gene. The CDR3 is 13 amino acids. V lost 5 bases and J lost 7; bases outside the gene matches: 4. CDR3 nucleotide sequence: TGTGCCAGCAGCGCGGGGGAACTCGGGGAGCTGTTTTTT. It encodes CASSAGELGELFF.

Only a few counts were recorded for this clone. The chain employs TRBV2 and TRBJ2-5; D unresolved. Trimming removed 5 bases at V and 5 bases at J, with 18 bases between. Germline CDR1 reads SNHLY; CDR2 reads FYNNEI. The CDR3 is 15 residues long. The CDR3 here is CASSLRATREETQYF. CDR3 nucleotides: TGTGCCAGCAGTCTTCGAGCGACGCGCGAGGAGACCCAGTACTTC. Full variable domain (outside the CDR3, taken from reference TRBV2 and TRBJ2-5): EPEVTQTPSHQVTQMGQEVILRCVPISNHLYFYWYRQILGQKVEFLVSFYNNEISEKSEIFDDQFSVERPDGSNFTLKIRSTKLEDSAMYFCASSLRATREETQYFGPGTRLLVL.